Following are 28 T cell receptor beta chains from one sample sequenced in a study of T cell responses to AZD1222 COVID-19 vaccine. Generated by immunoSEQ multiplex PCR, the TCRdb table keeps only in-frame clones and is missing some. The profile shows over 100,000 clones, over 90% of them singletons. The sequencing here drew on peripheral blood, taken on day 0 of AZD1222 vaccination. The receptors derive from an adult in good health.

This clone came up once. At one of its ends the junction is not consistent with the germline gene, which may arise from a read error. V and J are TRBV11-3 and TRBJ2-7, with D unresolved. This CDR3 contains 11 residues. The V gene's germline CDR1 is SGHNT and CDR2 YENEEA. The CDR3 protein is CASSLVSLLGF. Written as DNA, the CDR3 is TGTGCCAGCAGCTTAGTATCCCTTTTAGGCTTC. The complete variable domain, with remaining parts taken from reference TRBV11-3 and TRBJ2-7, reads EAGVVQSPRYKIIEKKQPVAFWCNPISGHNTLYWYLQNLGQGPELLIRYENEEAVDDSQLPKDRFSAERLKGVDSTLKIQPAELGDSAVYLCASSLVSLLGFGPGTRLTVT.

The chain uses TRBV28 and TRBJ1-1, with a tentative D call TRBD1 (6 bases). The CDR3 is 14 residues long. Germline CDR1 reads MDHEN; CDR2 reads SYDVKM. V was cut by 2 bases and J by 10 bases, with 17 bases left in between. CDR3 DNA: TGTGCCAGCAGTTTACCGACCCCGGGACAAATAGCTTTCTTT. Its protein is CASSLPTPGQIAFF. Complete variable domain (other parts from reference TRBV28 and TRBJ1-1): DVKVTQSSRYLVKRTGEKVFLECVQDMDHENMFWYRQDPGLGLRLIYFSYDVKMKEKGDIPEGYSVSREKKERFSLILESASTNQTSMYLCASSLPTPGQIAFFGQGTRLTVV.

The chain uses TRBV27 and TRBJ1-1; D remains ambiguous. Trimming left V 5 bases short and J 0 bases short, with 13 bases between. CDR1 MNHEY and CDR2 SMNVEV come from the germline V gene (reference sequence). The CDR3 is 15 residues long. CDR3 region: CASSLQPGMNTEAFF. For the CDR3, the DNA is TGTGCCAGCAGTCTTCAACCGGGAATGAACACTGAAGCTTTCTTT.

The V call is TRBV9, the J call TRBJ2-1; 7 bases are a match to TRBD2. V lost 0 bases and J lost 0; bases outside the gene matches: 12. The CDR3 is 19 residues long. CDR1 is SGDLS, CDR2 YYNGEE, per germline. The CDR3 DNA sequence: TGTGCCAGCAGCGTAGGTAGTGGAAAAGCGGGGAGCTCCTACAATGAGCAGTTCTTC. This encodes CASSVGSGKAGSSYNEQFF.

CDR3 bases: TGTGCCAGCAGCGAGGACTTATTAGGATTAAATTCACCCCTCCACTTT. Its protein product is CASSEDLLGLNSPLHF. The V call is TRBV7-9, the J call TRBJ1-6, with unresolved D. The CDR3 has 16 residues. V gave up 5 bases and J gave up 7 bases, with 18 bases separating them. In germline, CDR1 is SEHNR, CDR2 FQNEAQ (reference sequence). Looking up the rest from reference TRBV7-9 and TRBJ1-6 gives the full variable domain: DTGVSQNPRHKITKRGQNVTFRCDPISEHNRLYWYRQTLGQGPEFLTYFQNEAQLEKSRLLSDRFSAERPKGSFSTLEIQRTEQGDSAMYLCASSEDLLGLNSPLHFGNGTRLTVT.

This clone was counted a single time. The V call is TRBV19, the J call TRBJ1-3; D perhaps matches TRBD1 (6 bases). The length of the CDR3 is 16 residues. The V gene's germline CDR1 is LNHDA and CDR2 SQIVND (reference sequence). Between the trimmed V and J ends, which lost 11 bases and 4 bases, there was a span of 24 bases. CDR3 protein: CASRGTESWDGNTIYF. The CDR3 DNA is TGTGCCTCAAGGGGGACGGAGAGTTGGGACGGAAACACCATATATTTT. Drawing the rest from reference TRBV19 and TRBJ1-3, the complete variable domain is DGGITQSPKYLFRKEGQNVTLSCEQNLNHDAMYWYRQDPGQGLRLIYYSQIVNDFQKGDIAEGYSVSREKKESFPLTVTSAQKNPTAFYLCASRGTESWDGNTIYFGEGSWLTVV.

The J gene is TRBJ2-3, the V gene TRBV11-3; 12 nucleotides agree with TRBD1. The CDR3 has 15 amino acids. The trim removed 4 bases at V and 3 bases at J, leaving 2 bases unmatched. Germline CDR1 SGHNT, CDR2 YENEEA. CDR3 coding DNA: TGTGCCAGCAGCTCGGGACAGGGGGCAACAGATACGCAGTATTTT. It encodes CASSSGQGATDTQYF.

The chain employs TRBV5-5 and TRBJ1-6, with 7 nucleotides matching TRBD1. The CDR3 is 15 residues long. Germline CDR1 and CDR2: SGHKS and YYEKEE (reference sequence). V was clipped by 0 bases and J by 9 bases; unmatched bases: 6. CDR3: CASSLDRGPGSPLHF. CDR3 coding DNA: TGTGCCAGCAGCTTGGACAGGGGCCCGGGTTCACCCCTCCACTTT.

The chain has TRBV19 and TRBJ1-5; no definite D call. CDR1 LNHDA and CDR2 SQIVND come from the germline V gene (reference sequence). The CDR3 is made up of 15 amino acids. Trimming took off 3 bases at V and 0 bases at J, with 9 bases between the two ends. CDR3 DNA sequence: TGTGCCAGTAGTATCAACACCTATAGCAATCAGCCCCAGCATTTT. The encoded protein is CASSINTYSNQPQHF.

The rearrangement joins TRBV29-1 to TRBJ2-3; 7 nucleotides match TRBD2. The CDR3 is 14 amino acids. The V segment lost 1 base and the J segment 5 bases; nucleotides outside the gene matches: 6. The germline CDR1 and CDR2 sequences are SQVTM and ANQGSEA. CDR3: CSVEVRPGGDTQYF. The CDR3 DNA sequence: TGCAGCGTTGAAGTTCGTCCGGGGGGAGATACGCAGTATTTT.

The V and J genes are TRBV11-3 and TRBJ2-7; 7 nucleotides match TRBD1. Looked up from germline, CDR1 is SGHNT and CDR2 is YENEEA. The ends lost 5 bases at V and 3 bases at J; junction bases unmatched: 4. The CDR3 is made up of 13 amino acids. DNA for the CDR3: TGTGCCAGCAGCGACTGGACAGGCTACGAGCAGTACTTC. This gives the protein CASSDWTGYEQYF. Full variable domain (remainder filled in from reference TRBV11-3 and TRBJ2-7): EAGVVQSPRYKIIEKKQPVAFWCNPISGHNTLYWYLQNLGQGPELLIRYENEEAVDDSQLPKDRFSAERLKGVDSTLKIQPAELGDSAVYLCASSDWTGYEQYFGPGTRLTVT.

The chain combines TRBV5-1 with TRBJ1-6, with 7 bases matching TRBD1. Germline V gene lookup returns CDR1 SGHRS and CDR2 YFSETQ. CDR3 length equals 15 residues. The junction had 10 bases not matched to a gene; V was cut back by 7 bases and J by 6 bases. The CDR3 is CASGGTKGANSPLHF. DNA for the CDR3: TGCGCCAGCGGTGGGACTAAGGGGGCTAATTCACCCCTCCACTTT.

The CDR3 coding sequence is TGTGCCAGCAGCCGCCTCCTATTAGGTACGCAGTATTTT. Residues: CASSRLLLGTQYF. The rearrangement uses TRBV3-1 (or the pseudogene TRBV3-2) and TRBJ2-3, with no clear D. Trimming pared 4 bases from V and 8 bases from J, leaving 13 bases between. The CDR3 has 13 amino acids. Germline CDR1 is LGHDT and CDR2 is YNNKEL (reference sequence).

Turning to this clone: The identical CDR3 is also encoded by other nucleotide sequences in the sample. This sequence joins TRBV7-2 and TRBJ1-5; D is ambiguous. V was cut by 5 bases and J by 3 bases, with 8 bases left in between. CDR3 length: 13 amino acids. Germline V gene sequence: CDR1 SGHTA, CDR2 FQGNSA. The chain's CDR3 is CASSLGPNQPQHF. The CDR3 DNA reads as TGTGCCAGCAGCCTCGGGCCCAATCAGCCCCAGCATTTT.

This clone was detected only once. The V call is TRBV28, the J call TRBJ2-5, with a possible D match to TRBD2 (6 bases). The CDR3 has 14 amino acids. The V end lost 4 bases, the J end lost 1 base, and 10 bases lay between the germline ends. Germline V CDR1 and CDR2: MDHEN, SYDVKM. The CDR3 bases are TGTGCCAGCAGTTCCCTGGGGGGCCAAGAGACCCAGTACTTC. It translates to CASSSLGGQETQYF.

This clone was seen once. The chain carries TRBV2 and TRBJ1-2, with 8 bases matching TRBD1. The CDR3 has 14 residues. J gave up 2 bases and V 6 bases, and 5 bases lay outside the gene matches. CDR1 is SNHLY and CDR2 is FYNNEI in the germline V gene. The CDR3 sequence is CASRGGQGNYGYTF. DNA of the CDR3: TGTGCCAGCAGGGGCGGACAGGGAAACTATGGCTACACCTTC.

This chain connects TRBV7-6 to TRBJ2-1, with 7 bases that match TRBD1. This CDR3 has 16 amino acids. J was trimmed by 7 bases and V by 1 base; bases with no gene match: 10. Germline V gene sequence: CDR1 SGHVS, CDR2 FNYEAQ. The CDR3 DNA sequence: TGTGCCAGCAGCTTAGGCGGACAGGCACCCCCGAATGAGCAGTTCTTC. This encodes CASSLGGQAPPNEQFF.

This rearrangement joins TRBV28 to TRBJ2-7; D might be TRBD1 (6 bases). Trimming took off 7 bases at V and 1 base at J, with 8 bases between the two ends. Germline V CDR1 and CDR2: MDHEN, SYDVKM. This CDR3 region has 12 residues. CDR3 sequence: CASTDSSYEQYF. The CDR3 nucleotides are TGTGCCAGCACGGACAGTTCCTACGAGCAGTACTTC.

This clone was recorded once. This chain links TRBV6-2 or TRBV6-3 with TRBJ2-1; D not resolved. V was clipped by 0 bases and J by 5 bases, with 8 bases between them. Germline V gives CDR1 MNHEY, CDR2 SVGEGT. The CDR3 runs to 14 residues. The CDR3 reads CASSYSDPHNEQFF. CDR3 sequence (DNA): TGTGCCAGCAGTTACTCGGACCCCCACAATGAGCAGTTCTTC.

The chain recombines TRBV11-3 with TRBJ2-3; D is unresolved. Trimming shortened V by 1 base and J by 5 bases, and 7 bases separated the two germline ends. CDR1 is SGHNT, CDR2 YENEEA, per germline. The CDR3 is 13 amino acids. The CDR3 is CASSLAVEDTQYF. As DNA, the CDR3 is TGTGCCAGCAGCTTAGCCGTAGAAGATACGCAGTATTTT.

This clone appeared once. V is TRBV5-1 and J is TRBJ1-2, with D maybe TRBD1 (5 bases). Trimming stripped 0 bases from V and 6 bases from J, with 18 bases between. The CDR3 has 16 amino acids. Per germline, CDR1 SGHRS and CDR2 YFSETQ. CDR3 DNA sequence: TGCGCCAGCAGCTTGGCCCTTCGGCAGGGATGGGATGGCTACACCTTC. This translates into CASSLALRQGWDGYTF.

DNA for the CDR3: TGCAGTGCCCCCCAGGGATACGAGCAGTACTTC. Translating gives CSAPQGYEQYF. The gene calls are TRBV20-1 and TRBJ2-7, with D tentatively TRBD1 (5 bases). Germline-derived CDR1 and CDR2 are DFQATT and SNEGSKA (reference sequence). Trimming took 6 bases from V and 4 from J, leaving 10 bases between them. The length of the CDR3 is 11 residues.

J is TRBJ1-3 and V is TRBV25-1; maybe TRBD1 (6 bases). CDR1 MGHDK and CDR2 SYGVNS come from the germline V gene. Trimming pared 7 bases from V and 3 bases from J, leaving 16 bases between. The CDR3 length is 15 residues. The CDR3 DNA follows: TGTGCCAGCACTCCTCAGGGGACGGGTGGAAACACCATATATTTT. This encodes CASTPQGTGGNTIYF.

V is TRBV15 and J is TRBJ1-4; maybe TRBD1 (5 bases). V lost 2 bases, J lost 11 bases, and 15 bases lay in between. The CDR3 spans 14 residues. From germline, CDR1 is LNHNV and CDR2 YYDKDF (reference sequence). The CDR3 DNA sequence: TGTGCCACCAGCAGACCGCCAGTGGGGGGTAAACTGTTTTTT. This codes for CATSRPPVGGKLFF.

This chain links TRBV6-6 with TRBJ2-5; D is ambiguous. The CDR3 contains 15 residues. The V and J ends lost 4 bases and 1 base respectively, with 13 bases between them. From germline, CDR1 is MNHNY and CDR2 SVGAGI (reference sequence). The CDR3 nucleotides are TGTGCCAGCAGTTCCCAAGTCCCAGTCCAAGAGACCCAGTACTTC. Amino acids: CASSSQVPVQETQYF.

This clone was detected a few times. The V and J genes are TRBV6-4 and TRBJ2-3; no clear D. Deletions cut 3 bases from V and 10 bases from J, with 14 bases between. CDR3 length: 13 residues. CDR1 is MRHNA, CDR2 SNTAGT, per germline. CDR3: CASSEGPSDPQYF. As DNA, the CDR3 is TGTGCCAGCAGTGAGGGTCCTTCGGACCCGCAGTATTTT.

The gene calls are TRBV21-1 and TRBJ1-2. TRBV21-1 is noted as a pseudogene. This CDR3 contains 14 residues. The CDR3 region has the DNA TGTGCCAGCAGCAAAGCAGACTCCAAAAGGGGCTACACCTTC. Its protein product is CASSKADSKRGYTF.

This chain links TRBV7-9 with TRBJ2-2, with a weak D call TRBD2 (7 bases). The CDR3 covers 14 residues. V lost 10 bases to trimming and J lost 9 bases, with 21 bases between them. The germline gives CDR1 SEHNR, CDR2 FQNEAQ (reference sequence). CDR3 region: CATAKGGELWELFF. In DNA form, the CDR3 reads TGTGCCACCGCGAAAGGGGGGGAACTGTGGGAGCTGTTTTTT.